The following is a T cell receptor beta chain sequence with its context. The data stem from a study of T cell responses to AZD1222 COVID-19 vaccine. Assay used: immunoSEQ multiplex PCR; TCRdb lists only in-frame clones, some missing. In the table there are about 150,000 clones, about 90% of which are singletons. V was clipped by 5 bases and J by 2 bases, with 20 bases between them. The CDR3 runs 17 residues. The V gene's germline CDR1 is SGDLS and CDR2 YYNGEE. This rearrangement joins TRBV9 to TRBJ1-3; no clear D. This TCR derives from an adult who received the MenACWY meningococcal vaccine as a control. The specimen was peripheral blood, collected 28 days after the second dose of the MenACWY control vaccine. CDR3 in DNA: TGTGCCAGCAGAATTAACATGAGGGAAATGGCTGGAAACACCATATATTTT. It encodes CASRINMREMAGNTIYF.